This record looks at one T cell receptor (beta chain) sequence and its context. CDR1 and CDR2 from the germline V gene are SGHDT and YYEEEE. The V gene end was trimmed by 0 bases and the J gene end by 9 bases; junction bases not matched to a gene: 9. The length of the CDR3 is 15 residues. This sample is part of a study of blood T cell repertoires in COVID-19. Method: immunoSEQ multiplex PCR; TCRdb's copy keeps in-frame clones and lacks some. Among 75,000 to 90,000 clones listed, around 90% were seen once. The rearrangement uses TRBV5-6 and TRBJ2-5, with 9 bases identical to TRBD1. The source is a man aged 80 or over with acute or convalescent COVID-19. Sequenced: peripheral blood. The CDR3 DNA reads TGTGCCAGCAGCTTGGCACAGGGGGCTCCCTCACCCCAGTACTTC. It yields the protein CASSLAQGAPSPQYF. Combining the CDR3 with reference TRBV5-6 and TRBJ2-5 gives the whole variable domain DAGVTQSPTHLIKTRGQQVTLRCSPKSGHDTVSWYQQALGQGPQFIFQYYEEEERQRGNFPDRFSGHQFPNYSSELNVNALLLGDSALYLCASSLAQGAPSPQYFGPGTRLLVL.